Listed below are T cell receptor beta chains from one sample, sequenced in a study of blood T cell repertoires in COVID-19. Using immunoSEQ multiplex PCR, the repertoire was profiled, and TCRdb retains in-frame clones only, with some absent. The profile shows about 270,000 clones, 81% of them singletons. The sequenced sample consisted of peripheral blood. The receptors stem from a woman in her fifties or sixties with active or convalescent COVID-19. Each CDR3 is given with its conserved first and last residue. The order of the fields is D gene, J gene, V gene, clone size, CDR3 DNA, CDR3 protein. A D gene is named only where the DNA matches it firmly. Clone sizes are given selectively: once, few, many, or a class where the clone is expanded.

. | TRBJ1-2 | TRBV6-1 | . | TGTGCCAGCAGTGAAGTAATGAGGGCAGGATACTATGGCTACACCTTC | CASSEVMRAGYYGYTF
TRBD2 | TRBJ2-5 | TRBV7-3 | few | TGTGCCAGCAGCCAGGGACTAGCGGGGGCCCAGGGGGAGACCCAGTACTTC | CASSQGLAGAQGETQYF
. | TRBJ1-2 | TRBV25-1 | few | TGTGCCAGCAGTGGGGACATCTATGGCTACACCTTC | CASSGDIYGYTF
TRBD1 | TRBJ1-2 | TRBV24-1 | . | TGTGCCACCAGTGACACAGGGGAAGGCTACACCTTC | CATSDTGEGYTF
. | TRBJ1-1 | TRBV18 | . | TGTGCCAGCTCACCACGTGAAAAGGGGTACACTGAAGCTTTCTTT | CASSPREKGYTEAFF
. | TRBJ2-6 | TRBV7-8 | . | TGTGCCAGCAGCTTATGGCAGGGCCACTCTGGGGCCAACGTCCTGACTTTC | CASSLWQGHSGANVLTF
TRBD2 | TRBJ2-5 | TRBV19 | . | TGTGCCAGTAGTGCCCGGACTAGCGGGGGGCAAGAGACCCAGTACTTC | CASSARTSGGQETQYF
. | TRBJ2-7 | TRBV28 | . | TGTGCCAGCAGTGTCAGCTCCTACGAGCAGTACTTC | CASSVSSYEQYF
TRBD1 | TRBJ1-2 | TRBV29-1 | . | TGCAGCGTTGAAGGGGGGACAGGGATCTATGGCTACACCTTC | CSVEGGTGIYGYTF
. | TRBJ2-3 | TRBV7-6 | few | TGTGCCAGCAGCCTCTCGCGGGCAGATACGCAGTATTTT | CASSLSRADTQYF
. | TRBJ1-4 | TRBV19 | . | TGTGCCAGTAGTATAGTTCGACAGGCAGCGGAAAAACTGTTTTTT | CASSIVRQAAEKLFF
TRBD1 | TRBJ1-1 | TRBV5-5 | . | TGTGCCAGCAGCGCACAGGGGTATAGGACTGAAGCTTTCTTT | CASSAQGYRTEAFF
. | TRBJ2-2 | TRBV21-1 | . | TGTGCCAGCAGCAAAGTGACTGGTTTTAGGGGACAGGGGGCTATCGGGGAGCTGTTTTTT | CASSKVTGFRGQGAIGELFF
TRBD2 | TRBJ2-1 | TRBV29-1 | . | TGCAGCGTTACCGATAGCGGGGGGGCCAGGAATGAGCAGTTCTTC | CSVTDSGGARNEQFF
TRBD1 | TRBJ1-4 | TRBV19 | . | TGTGCCAGTAGTGGGGGACAGGGCCGGACTTCAAATGAAAAACTGTTTTTT | CASSGGQGRTSNEKLFF
TRBD2 | TRBJ2-5 | TRBV4-2 | . | TGTGCCAGCAGCCAAGAAAATGGGGCTGGGGGGGAAGAGACCCAGTACTTC | CASSQENGAGGEETQYF
. | TRBJ1-1 | TRBV6-2/TRBV6-3 | . | TGTGCCAGCGGTTACAGGGTCGGGGGAGTAGCTTTCTTT | CASGYRVGGVAFF
TRBD1 | TRBJ2-5 | TRBV13 | . | TGTGCCAGCAGCGCCGGGACAGGGCTCCAAGAGACCCAGTACTTC | CASSAGTGLQETQYF
. | TRBJ1-2 | TRBV14 | few | TGTGCCAGCAGCCAAGTCCGAGGCCAAGGTGGCTACACCTTC | CASSQVRGQGGYTF
. | TRBJ1-1 | TRBV7-9 | once | TGTGCCAGCAGCTCCACGACAGGTTGGGCTTTGAACACTGAAGCTTTCTTT | CASSSTTGWALNTEAFF
TRBD2 | TRBJ2-3 | TRBV7-3 | . | TGTGCCAGCAGCTTAAACCCCTCCCGTCTAGCGGGGGACACAGATACGCAGTATTTT | CASSLNPSRLAGDTDTQYF
. | TRBJ2-2 | TRBV4-3 | few | TGCGCCAGCAGCCAACAAGGGGGACACGACACCGGGGAGCTGTTTTTT | CASSQQGGHDTGELFF
TRBD1 | TRBJ1-1 | TRBV7-9 | once | TGTGCCAGCAGTCTACAGGGGGCACAGAACACTGAAGCTTTCTTT | CASSLQGAQNTEAFF
. | TRBJ2-3 | TRBV2 | . | TGTGCCAGCCGTCAGGCCCCCGGGATCACCTCCGGTACGCAGTATTTT | CASRQAPGITSGTQYF
. | TRBJ2-3 | TRBV5-5 | . | TGTGCCAGCAGCCCCTCCACAGATACGCAGTATTTT | CASSPSTDTQYF
TRBD1 | TRBJ1-2 | TRBV4-1 | . | TGCGCCAGCAGCCAAGGACAGGGGAATGTGTATGGCTACACCTTC | CASSQGQGNVYGYTF
. | TRBJ1-1 | TRBV11-3 | . | TGTGCCAGCAGCTTATCGACAGGGAACACTGAAGCTTTCTTT | CASSLSTGNTEAFF
TRBD2 | TRBJ2-1 | TRBV7-7 | . | TGTGCTAGCAGCTTAGACACTAGCGGGGGTGGATGGGATGAGCAGTTCTTC | CASSLDTSGGGWDEQFF
. | TRBJ1-1 | TRBV30 | . | TGTGCCTGGATACAGGTAGGAGAAGCTTTCTTT | CAWIQVGEAFF
. | TRBJ1-2 | TRBV6-6 | . | TGTGCCAGCACCCCGCCTCAGGGTTCCTCCAACTATGGCTACACCTTC | CASTPPQGSSNYGYTF
. | TRBJ1-1 | TRBV3-1/TRBV3-2 | . | TGTGCCAGCAGCCAAGACCGTGGCCTCAGGAGGCACACTGAAGCTTTCTTT | CASSQDRGLRRHTEAFF
TRBD2 | TRBJ2-7 | TRBV5-5 | . | TGTGCCAGCAGCTGGACTAGAAACTCCTACGAGCAGTACTTC | CASSWTRNSYEQYF